These 15 T cell receptor beta chains share one sample of origin, sequenced in a study of shared clonotypes between healthy human individuals. Sequencing was performed with immunoSEQ multiplex PCR; in TCRdb, only in-frame clones are kept and a portion is missing. Among about 1.5 million clones, around 98% were seen once, and the ten largest hold around 0.47%. Sequencing used naive CD4+ T cells sorted from blood. Regarding subset: CD45RA+ positively selected. The receptors were gathered from a man younger than 40 in good health.

The rearrangement links TRBV2 to TRBJ1-5, with 8 positions matching TRBD1. Germline V gives CDR1 SNHLY, CDR2 FYNNEI. This CDR3 region has 13 residues. Trimming removed 7 bases from V and 5 bases from J; junction bases left unmatched: 4. The CDR3 DNA follows: TGTGCCAGCACCGAGGACAGGGATCAGCCCCAGCATTTT. This gives the protein CASTEDRDQPQHF.

The chain joins TRBV5-1 to TRBJ2-3; D is uncertain. The CDR3 covers 14 residues. Trimming removed 7 bases at V and 0 bases at J, with 12 bases between. Germline V lookup: CDR1 SGHRS, CDR2 YFSETQ. This chain's CDR3 is CASAVGTSTDTQYF. The DNA for the CDR3 is TGCGCCAGCGCGGTTGGAACTAGCACAGATACGCAGTATTTT.

CDR3: CASSQDHSDLNTEAFF. DNA of the CDR3: TGCGCCAGCAGCCAAGATCATTCCGATCTGAACACTGAAGCTTTCTTT. This sequence joins TRBV4-1 and TRBJ1-1; D gene ambiguous. The germline CDR1 and CDR2 sequences are MGHRA and YSYEKL. V lost 0 bases to trimming and J lost 0 bases, with 11 bases between them. The CDR3 has 16 residues.

This chain joins TRBV5-6 and TRBJ2-2; 7 positions agree with TRBD1. The V and J ends lost 2 bases and 7 bases, in that order; junction bases with no gene match: 8. There are 15 residues in the CDR3. The germline CDR1 and CDR2 sequences are SGHDT and YYEEEE. Here the CDR3 DNA reads TGTGCCAGCAGCTTTAGAGACAGGGTGGTCGGGGAGCTGTTTTTT. Translation: CASSFRDRVVGELFF.

The genes are TRBV30 and TRBJ1-4; weak D call: TRBD1 (6 bases). Germline CDR1 is GTSNPN and CDR2 is SVGIG (reference sequence). The CDR3 is 13 amino acids. The V and J ends lost 5 bases and 5 bases respectively, with 12 bases between them. Here the CDR3 reads CAWDSGANEKLFF. The CDR3 region has the DNA TGTGCCTGGGATTCGGGGGCCAATGAAAAACTGTTTTTT.

V usage is TRBV19 and J usage is TRBJ2-5; D is possibly TRBD1 (5 bases). There are 13 residues in the CDR3. V was pared by 5 bases and J by 5 bases, with 12 bases between. Germline V gene lookup returns CDR1 LNHDA and CDR2 SQIVND (reference sequence). The CDR3 sequence is CASSAQGPETQYF. The CDR3 nucleotides are TGTGCCAGTAGTGCCCAGGGCCCGGAGACCCAGTACTTC.

Notes on this clone: The same CDR3 is also encoded by other DNA sequences in this sample. J is TRBJ1-3 and V is TRBV30; maybe TRBD1 (6 bases). Germline loops: CDR1 GTSNPN, CDR2 SVGIG (reference sequence). The CDR3 has 13 amino acids. Trimming removed 2 bases from V and 1 base from J, with 6 bases in between. This chain's CDR3 is CAWSRGSGNTIYF. CDR3 DNA: TGTGCCTGGAGTAGGGGGTCTGGAAACACCATATATTTT.

The V and J genes are TRBV7-2 and TRBJ1-4; D is ambiguous. Germline V gene data show CDR1 as SGHTA and CDR2 as FQGNSA. The CDR3 is 12 residues long. V dropped 5 bases and J dropped 3 bases, with 4 bases sitting between them. The CDR3 region has the DNA TGTGCCAGCAGCGGCCCTAATGAAAAACTGTTTTTT. The encoded protein is CASSGPNEKLFF.

This clone was observed a single time. This chain links TRBV6-5 with TRBJ1-3; D is ambiguous. This CDR3 has 15 residues. Per germline, CDR1 MNHEY and CDR2 SVGAGI. V was trimmed by 2 bases and J by 0 bases, leaving 8 bases between them. CDR3 DNA sequence: TGTGCCAGCAGTTACGTAACGAGCTCTGGAAACACCATATATTTT. Its protein product is CASSYVTSSGNTIYF.

The CDR3 is CASSVEGTVTGELFF. The CDR3 DNA is TGTGCCAGCAGCGTAGAGGGGACCGTTACCGGGGAGCTGTTTTTT. The chain recombines TRBV9 with TRBJ2-2; D possibly uses TRBD1 or TRBD2 (5 bases each). There are 15 residues in the CDR3. The germline V gene has CDR1 SGDLS and CDR2 YYNGEE. Trimming stripped 0 bases from V and 5 bases from J, with 11 bases between.

V gene TRBV7-3 combines with J gene TRBJ2-2; 10 bases line up with TRBD2. The germline V gene has CDR1 SGHTA and CDR2 FQGTGA. The CDR3 sequence is 17 residues long. The V gene end was trimmed by 3 bases and the J gene end by 0 bases; junction bases not matched to a gene: 4. DNA of the CDR3: TGTGCCAGCAGCTTGAGCGGGAGGGCCGCGAACACCGGGGAGCTGTTTTTT. Translating it yields CASSLSGRAANTGELFF. The full variable domain, its missing parts supplied by reference TRBV7-3 and TRBJ2-2, is GAGVSQTPSNKVTEKGKYVELRCDPISGHTALYWYRQSLGQGPEFLIYFQGTGAADDSGLPNDRFFAVRPEGSVSTLKIQRTERGDSAVYLCASSLSGRAANTGELFFGEGSRLTVL.

The chain combines TRBV7-9 with TRBJ2-1; 8 bases match TRBD2. CDR3 length equals 17 residues. Germline V gene lookup returns CDR1 SEHNR and CDR2 FQNEAQ (reference sequence). With V trimmed by 5 bases and J by 6 bases, 15 bases remained unmatched. The CDR3 DNA follows: TGTGCCAGCAGCCCCAAGGCCAGCGGGAGTGGCTTCAATGAGCAGTTCTTC. This translates into CASSPKASGSGFNEQFF.

This chain joins TRBV5-1 and TRBJ1-1; maybe TRBD1 (6 bases). The CDR3 sequence is 13 residues long. Germline CDR1 is SGHRS and CDR2 is YFSETQ. Trimming cost V 4 bases and J 4 bases, with 11 bases left between them. In DNA, the CDR3 is TGCGCCAGCAGCATAGACAGGACCACTGAAGCTTTCTTT. Amino acid sequence: CASSIDRTTEAFF.

The V gene is TRBV11-2, the J gene TRBJ2-7; 12 bases are shared with TRBD2. The CDR3 loop spans 18 amino acids. Germline V lookup: CDR1 SGHAT, CDR2 FQNNGV. V was pared by 2 bases and J by 4 bases, with 12 bases of the junction left unmatched. CDR3 in amino acids: CASSLPLSWTSGKYEQYF. In DNA form, the CDR3 reads TGTGCCAGCAGCTTACCCCTCTCATGGACTAGCGGGAAGTACGAGCAGTACTTC.

The chain uses TRBV7-9 and TRBJ2-1; 9 bases match TRBD2. V gave up 1 base and J gave up 0 bases; unmatched junction bases: 7. Germline V gene data show CDR1 as SEHNR and CDR2 as FQNEAQ (reference sequence). CDR3 length equals 18 residues. CDR3 region: CASSLGPSGTSSYNEQFF. CDR3 sequence (DNA): TGTGCCAGCAGCTTAGGGCCTAGCGGGACTAGCTCCTACAATGAGCAGTTCTTC.